This T cell receptor (beta chain) emerged from a study of beta chain features in type 1 diabetes (dated 2018 in TCRdb). Study-wide context: No differences in mean age, gender distribution, total cell number or subset yield were found between patients and healthy donors. Across all samples, about 110 million sorted cells were examined, and cell number per subset correlated strongly with RNA yield. In the study, recently diagnosed type 1 diabetes patients and matched healthy donors were compared on the TCRB repertoires of their sorted circulating CD4+ T cell subsets. Naive and central memory subsets were obtained from all 28 donors, but regulatory and stem cell-like memory subsets were isolated from only 8 patients and roughly 8 healthy donors.

V and J are truncated by 2 bases and 1 base respectively, leaving an intervening sequence of 14 bases. The germline V gene (reference sequence) specifies MNHNY as CDR1 and SVGAGI as CDR2. The cysteine opens and the phenylalanine closes a CDR3 of 16 amino acids. Only the CDR3 portion is preserved as DNA: 48 bases, with reading frame beginning at the first base. Concerning this clone: Its binding antigen is unknown. The sample holds no much larger clone one base away, and base qualities are not on file.

The entire isolated RNA was reverse transcribed using the High Capacity cDNA Reverse Transcription Kit, and thus expressed TCRB transcripts were sequenced. Naive, central memory and regulatory T cell samples underwent deep immunoSEQ sequencing, averaging about 3.57 million total reads per sample. Sorted cells were lysed in RLT buffer and RNA was extracted with DNase-treated RNeasy Micro or Mini kits, depending on cell number. To prevent cross-contamination, each cell subset was processed individually, whereas patient and healthy donor samples were processed jointly. The immunoSEQ multiplex PCR was used to amplify TCRB sequences from cDNA, generating 87-bp fragments that spanned the CDR3 region. Sequencing of the amplicons was performed on the Illumina HiSeq platform. In the original analysis: Synthetic template baselines were used to correct PCR bias computationally, reads within Hamming distance 2 were collapsed, and singletons that could not be merged were discarded. Reads were aligned against IMGT so that V, D and J genes, CDR3 length and insertions or deletions at six rearrangement sites could be assigned. Within each subset, clonotype counts were normalized to the number of sorted cells before true diversity and Gini coefficients were calculated with the tcR R package. Repertoire sharing was quantified using the overlap coefficient calculated on TCRB nucleotide sequences. Not all clones reach the TCRdb copy of this immuneACCESS table, which keeps in-frame sequences only. Checked studies attribute under half of the gap to unresolved V genes and leave the rest unexplained. The V and J calls and clone size are taken from that table; D and trimming were inferred from the DNA. The sample table holds 300,000 to 350,000 clones, of which approximately 15% were seen once. The ten largest clonotypes hold over 5.5% of the sample.

Study-wide conclusions, independent of this receptor: Shorter templates might be favored by PCR, yet because patient and control samples were amplified and corrected together, any such skew would affect both groups equally. Because cDNA was sequenced instead of genomic DNA, activated cells with high expression could be over-represented, although the groups did not differ in activation or CD3 levels. Because small numbers of individuals were included in the HLA sub-analyses, any influence of HLA type on TCRB rearrangement was left unresolved. In all four CD4+ subsets, TCRB CDR3 length was moderately but significantly shorter in type 1 diabetes patients. Naive, central memory and regulatory TCRB repertoires appeared more similar among patients than among healthy donors. At VDJ recombination sites, patients with type 1 diabetes made fewer insertions and deleted more nucleotides, a pattern implying thymic rearrangement abnormalities.

A single peripheral blood draw of about 120 mL on average was collected from each donor into heparinised tubes. A BD FACSAria II and a panel including CD45RO, CCR7, CD25, CD127, CD95 and CD27 were used to sort naive, central memory, regulatory and stem cell-like memory CD4+ T cells. A purity above 95% was achieved for all sorted populations. PBMCs were isolated immediately by Lymphoprep density gradient centrifugation and stained directly without culture. So that batch effects would be minimized, each experiment stained and sorted samples in pairs, pairing one healthy donor with one patient. The chain employs TRBV6-6 and TRBJ2-5; TRBD1 is a weak D gene call, 6 bases matching. The sample consisted of central memory CD4+ T cells from blood. This clonotype was obtained from a man aged 25-45 years in good health. The DNA sequence is as follows: TGTGCCAGCAGTTACCCCACAGGGACCACCCAAGAGACCCAGTACTTC. Its protein is CASSYPTGTTQETQYF.